This T cell receptor (beta chain) was found in a study of PD-L1 blockade in urothelial cancer. About the study: Investigators checked blood 3 weeks (second dose) and 6 weeks after treatment start. T cell content in blood samples showed a median of around 140,000.

Time point described: pretreatment peripheral blood. Germline CDR1 reads SGHNT; CDR2 reads YENEEA. Trimming removed 7 bases from V and 10 bases from J, with 29 bases in between. The CDR3 sequence is 17 residues long. Each PCR contained spiked-in synthetic TCR analog templates. The protocol was immunoSEQ multiplex PCR, while the TCRdb copy is restricted to in-frame clones and leaves out a portion. The sample lists fewer than 50,000 clones; over 75% were seen once. The source was PBMCs, collected around atezolizumab (anti-PD-L1) treatment. The source of this sequence is a donor aged 40 or older with urothelial cancer. This chain connects TRBV11-3 to TRBJ2-1, with a possible D match to TRBD1 (7 bases). The CDR3 nucleotides are TGTGCCAGCACCACCGGGGGTGGGACAGCCGTCTACGGGGAGCAGTTCTTC. As protein: CASTTGGGTAVYGEQFF.